These T cell receptor beta chains were read from a single sample in a study of identical twins' blood T cells. MiXCR was run by TCRdb on the 5' RACE reads, yielding one entry per CDR3 protein. The sample lists roughly 380,000 distinct CDR3 sequences; 28% were seen once. Sample: PBMCs. The receptors stem from a woman between 18 and 55 years old in good health. Both conserved end residues are part of each CDR3. D genes are given only for firm matches. Part of the rows lack a size; the others show once, few, many or a class for expanded clones.

J: TRBJ2-1; size: .; D: .; V: TRBV12-5; CDR3: CASGTNWVNEQFF; DNA: TGTGCTAGTGGGACCAATTGGGTCAATGAGCAGTTCTTC
J: TRBJ1-1; size: .; D: .; V: TRBV6-1; CDR3: CASTGGLPNTEAFF; DNA: TGTGCCAGCACAGGCGGATTACCGAACACTGAAGCTTTCTTT
J: TRBJ2-5; size: once; D: .; V: TRBV10-1; CDR3: CASSQWDMDKTQYF; DNA: TGCGCCAGCAGTCAATGGGACATGGATAAGACCCAGTACTTC
J: TRBJ1-1; size: few; D: .; V: TRBV19; CDR3: CASSIGGQAFF; DNA: TGTGCCAGTAGTATCGGGGGCCAAGCTTTCTTT
J: TRBJ1-1; size: few; D: .; V: TRBV18; CDR3: CASSPAQGLAEAFF; DNA: TGTGCCAGCTCACCCGCGCAGGGGTTAGCTGAAGCTTTCTTT
J: TRBJ2-5; size: few; D: TRBD2; V: TRBV9; CDR3: CASSVAAGGKETQYF; DNA: TGTGCCAGCAGCGTGGCAGCGGGAGGTAAAGAGACCCAGTACTTC
J: TRBJ1-1; size: few; D: .; V: TRBV3-1; CDR3: CASSPHRWAEAFF; DNA: TGTGCCAGCAGCCCCCACAGATGGGCTGAAGCTTTCTTT
J: TRBJ1-4; size: few; D: .; V: TRBV27; CDR3: CASSLKGTFLNEKLFF; DNA: TGTGCCAGCAGTTTAAAAGGGACTTTCCTCAATGAAAAACTGTTTTTT
J: TRBJ1-4; size: few; D: .; V: TRBV9; CDR3: CASSKRQWNGEKLFF; DNA: TGTGCCAGCAGCAAACGACAGTGGAACGGTGAAAAACTGTTTTTT
J: TRBJ1-4; size: many; D: .; V: TRBV29-1; CDR3: CSVEVGTGLFF; DNA: TGCAGCGTTGAAGTAGGGACGGGACTGTTTTTT
J: TRBJ2-3; size: many; D: TRBD1; V: TRBV20-1; CDR3: CSARTGSTDTQYF; DNA: TGCAGTGCACGGACAGGGAGCACAGATACGCAGTATTTT
J: TRBJ1-1; size: .; D: .; V: TRBV18; CDR3: CASSPGTDRPEAFF; DNA: TGTGCCAGCTCTCCCGGGACGGATCGTCCTGAAGCTTTCTTT
J: TRBJ2-7; size: .; D: .; V: TRBV15; CDR3: CATSRGRTYEQYF; DNA: TGTGCCACCAGCAGAGGCAGAACCTACGAGCAGTACTTC
J: TRBJ2-7; size: .; D: .; V: TRBV6-1; CDR3: CASSELTAYERYF; DNA: TGTGCCAGCAGTGAATTGACAGCCTACGAGCGGTACTTC
J: TRBJ2-7; size: few; D: .; V: TRBV6-2/TRBV6-3; CDR3: CASSYEAAGYEQYF; DNA: TGTGCCAGCAGTTACGAGGCAGCAGGCTACGAGCAGTACTTC
J: TRBJ1-1; size: few; D: .; V: TRBV5-1; CDR3: CASSHLGTEAFF; DNA: TGCGCCAGCTCCCATCTCGGCACTGAAGCTTTCTTT
J: TRBJ1-1; size: many; D: .; V: TRBV29-1; CDR3: CSVARAAVMNTEAFF; DNA: TGCAGCGTTGCCCGGGCGGCGGTAATGAACACTGAAGCTTTCTTT
J: TRBJ2-2; size: .; D: .; V: TRBV11-2; CDR3: CASSFSLNTGELFF; DNA: TGTGCCAGCAGCTTCTCTCTTAACACCGGGGAGCTGTTTTTT
J: TRBJ2-3; size: many; D: TRBD2; V: TRBV11-2; CDR3: CASSSGTSGALQYF; DNA: TGTGCCAGCAGCTCAGGGACTAGCGGGGCTCTTCAGTATTTT
J: TRBJ1-1; size: .; D: .; V: TRBV6-6; CDR3: CASSLRGVGNAEAFF; DNA: TGTGCCAGCAGTTTGCGGGGGGTTGGGAACGCTGAAGCTTTCTTT
J: TRBJ2-3; size: .; D: .; V: TRBV20-1; CDR3: CSARDQERGTDTQYF; DNA: TGCAGTGCTAGAGATCAGGAGCGGGGCACAGATACGCAGTATTTT
J: TRBJ1-2; size: .; D: .; V: TRBV20-1; CDR3: CSASKAANYGYTF; DNA: TGCAGTGCTAGTAAGGCCGCTAACTATGGCTACACCTTC